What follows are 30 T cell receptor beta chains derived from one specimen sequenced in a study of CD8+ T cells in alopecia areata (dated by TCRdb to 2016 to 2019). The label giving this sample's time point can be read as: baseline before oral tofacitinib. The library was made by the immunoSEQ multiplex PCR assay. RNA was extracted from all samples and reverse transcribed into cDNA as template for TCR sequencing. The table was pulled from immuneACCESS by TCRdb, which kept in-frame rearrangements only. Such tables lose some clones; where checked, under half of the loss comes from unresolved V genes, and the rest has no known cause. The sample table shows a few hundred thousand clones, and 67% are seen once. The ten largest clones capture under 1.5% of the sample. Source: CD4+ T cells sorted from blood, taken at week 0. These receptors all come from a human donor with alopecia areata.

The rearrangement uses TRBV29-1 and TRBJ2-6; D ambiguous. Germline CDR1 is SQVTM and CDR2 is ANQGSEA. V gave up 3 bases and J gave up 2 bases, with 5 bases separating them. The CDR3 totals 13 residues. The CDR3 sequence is CSVERTGANVLTF. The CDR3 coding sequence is TGCAGCGTTGAGAGGACTGGGGCCAACGTCCTGACTTTC.

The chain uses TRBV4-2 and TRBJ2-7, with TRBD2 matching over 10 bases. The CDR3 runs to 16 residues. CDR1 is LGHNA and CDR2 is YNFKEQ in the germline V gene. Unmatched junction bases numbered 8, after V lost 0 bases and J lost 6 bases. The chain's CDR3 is CASSQETSGFSSEQYF. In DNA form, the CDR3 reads TGTGCCAGCAGCCAAGAGACTAGCGGGTTTTCTTCCGAGCAGTACTTC.

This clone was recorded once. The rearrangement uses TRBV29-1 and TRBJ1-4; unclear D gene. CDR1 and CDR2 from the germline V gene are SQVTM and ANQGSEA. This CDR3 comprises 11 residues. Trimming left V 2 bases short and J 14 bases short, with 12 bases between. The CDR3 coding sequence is TGCAGCGTTGAAAAGAACGGCCTCCTGTTTTTT. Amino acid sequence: CSVEKNGLLFF.

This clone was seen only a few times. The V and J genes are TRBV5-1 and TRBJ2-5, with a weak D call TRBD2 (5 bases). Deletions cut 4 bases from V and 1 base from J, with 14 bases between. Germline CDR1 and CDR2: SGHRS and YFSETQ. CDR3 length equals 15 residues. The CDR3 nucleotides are TGCGCCAGCAGCCTAAGCGGTGGAACCCAAGAGACCCAGTACTTC. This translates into CASSLSGGTQETQYF.

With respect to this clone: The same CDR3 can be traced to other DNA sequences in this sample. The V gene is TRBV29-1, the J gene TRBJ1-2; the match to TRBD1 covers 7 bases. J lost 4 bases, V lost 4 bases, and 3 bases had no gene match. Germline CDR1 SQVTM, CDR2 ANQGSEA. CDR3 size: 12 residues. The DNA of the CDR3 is TGCAGCGTTGGACAGGGAAGCTATGGCTACACCTTC. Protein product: CSVGQGSYGYTF. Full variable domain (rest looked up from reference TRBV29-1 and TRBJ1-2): SAVISQKPSRDICQRGTSLTIQCQVDSQVTMMFWYRQQPGQSLTLIATANQGSEATYESGFVIDKFPISRPNLTFSTLTVSNMSPEDSSIYLCSVGQGSYGYTFGSGTRLTVV.

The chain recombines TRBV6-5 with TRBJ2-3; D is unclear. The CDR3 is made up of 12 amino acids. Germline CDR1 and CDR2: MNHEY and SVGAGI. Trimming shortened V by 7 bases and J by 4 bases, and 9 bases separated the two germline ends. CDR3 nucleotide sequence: TGTGCCAGCATGTCCGTATCAGATACGCAGTATTTT. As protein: CASMSVSDTQYF.

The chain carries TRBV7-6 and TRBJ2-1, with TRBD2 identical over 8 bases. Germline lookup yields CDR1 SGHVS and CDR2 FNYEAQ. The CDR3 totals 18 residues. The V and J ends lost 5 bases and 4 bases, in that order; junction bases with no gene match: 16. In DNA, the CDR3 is TGTGCCAGCAGCCCGACCGGTGGAGGCGGGGGGCTTTACAATGAGCAGTTCTTC. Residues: CASSPTGGGGGLYNEQFF.

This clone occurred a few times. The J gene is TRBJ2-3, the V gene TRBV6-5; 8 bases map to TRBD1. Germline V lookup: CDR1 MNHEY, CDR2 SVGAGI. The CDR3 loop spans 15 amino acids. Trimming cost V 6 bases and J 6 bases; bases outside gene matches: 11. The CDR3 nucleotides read TGTGCCAGCAGCTCAGGGGGCTGGCACGGGGATACGCAGTATTTT. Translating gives CASSSGGWHGDTQYF.

CDR3 sequence: CASSPDRAETQYF. CDR3 in DNA: TGTGCCAGCTCACCGGACAGGGCAGAGACCCAGTACTTC. The rearrangement uses TRBV18 and TRBJ2-5, with 8 positions matching TRBD1. The V gene end was trimmed by 3 bases and the J gene end by 4 bases; junction bases not matched to a gene: 1. CDR3 size: 13 residues. In germline, CDR1 is KGHSH, CDR2 LQKENI.

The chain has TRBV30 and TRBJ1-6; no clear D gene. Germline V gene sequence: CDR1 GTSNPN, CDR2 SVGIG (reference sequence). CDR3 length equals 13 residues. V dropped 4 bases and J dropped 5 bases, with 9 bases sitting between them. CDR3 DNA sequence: TGTGCCTGGAATAGGCGGGATAATTCACCCCTCCACTTT. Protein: CAWNRRDNSPLHF.

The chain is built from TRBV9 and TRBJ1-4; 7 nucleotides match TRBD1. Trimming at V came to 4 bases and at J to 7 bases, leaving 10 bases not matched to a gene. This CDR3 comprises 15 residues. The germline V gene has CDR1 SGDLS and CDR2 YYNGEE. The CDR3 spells CASSLRGRGSEKLFF. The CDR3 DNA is TGTGCCAGCAGCCTAAGGGGGCGCGGGAGTGAAAAACTGTTTTTT.

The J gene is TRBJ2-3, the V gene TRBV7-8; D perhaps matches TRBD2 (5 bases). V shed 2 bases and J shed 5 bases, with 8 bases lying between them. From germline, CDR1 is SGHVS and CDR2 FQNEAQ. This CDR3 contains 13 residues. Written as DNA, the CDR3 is TGTGCCAGCAGCTTACTGGCGGGAGATACGCAGTATTTT. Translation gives CASSLLAGDTQYF. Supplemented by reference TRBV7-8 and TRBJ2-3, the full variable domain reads GAGVSQSPRYKVAKRGQDVALRCDPISGHVSLFWYQQALGQGPEFLTYFQNEAQLDKSGLPSDRFFAERPEGSVSTLKIQRTQQEDSAVYLCASSLLAGDTQYFGPGTRLTVL.

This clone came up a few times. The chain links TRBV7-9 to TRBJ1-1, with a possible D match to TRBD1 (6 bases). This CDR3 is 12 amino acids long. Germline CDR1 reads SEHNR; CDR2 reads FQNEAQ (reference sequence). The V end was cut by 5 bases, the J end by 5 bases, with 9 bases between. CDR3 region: CASSPQGTEAFF. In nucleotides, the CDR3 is TGTGCCAGCAGCCCACAGGGTACTGAAGCTTTCTTT.

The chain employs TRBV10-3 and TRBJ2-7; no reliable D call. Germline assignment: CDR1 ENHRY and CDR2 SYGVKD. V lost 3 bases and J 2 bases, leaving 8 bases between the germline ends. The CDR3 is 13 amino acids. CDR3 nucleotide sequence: TGTGCCATCAGTGATATATCTACCTACGAGCAGTACTTC. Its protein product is CAISDISTYEQYF.

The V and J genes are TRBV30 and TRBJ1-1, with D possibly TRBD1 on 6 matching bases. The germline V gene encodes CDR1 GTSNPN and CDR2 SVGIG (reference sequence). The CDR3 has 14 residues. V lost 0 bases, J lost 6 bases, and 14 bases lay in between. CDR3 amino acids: CAWSVTGTQAEAFF. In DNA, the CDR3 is TGTGCCTGGAGTGTTACAGGGACCCAAGCTGAAGCTTTCTTT.

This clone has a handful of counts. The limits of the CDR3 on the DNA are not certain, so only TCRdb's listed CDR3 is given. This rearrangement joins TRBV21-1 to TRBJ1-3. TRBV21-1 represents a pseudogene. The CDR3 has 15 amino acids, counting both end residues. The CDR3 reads CASSKGVGSGNTIYF.

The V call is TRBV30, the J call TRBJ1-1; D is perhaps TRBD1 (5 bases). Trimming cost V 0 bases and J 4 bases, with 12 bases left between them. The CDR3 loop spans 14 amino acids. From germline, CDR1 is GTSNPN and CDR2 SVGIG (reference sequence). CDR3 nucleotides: TGTGCCTGGAGTGTCATCCCCAGGGTCACTGAAGCTTTCTTT. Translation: CAWSVIPRVTEAFF.

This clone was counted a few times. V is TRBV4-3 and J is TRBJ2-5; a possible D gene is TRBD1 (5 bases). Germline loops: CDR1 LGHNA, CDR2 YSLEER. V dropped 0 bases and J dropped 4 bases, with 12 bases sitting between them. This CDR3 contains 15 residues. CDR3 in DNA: TGCGCCAGCAGCCAAGAAGGGCAGGGCGGAGAGACCCAGTACTTC. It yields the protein CASSQEGQGGETQYF.

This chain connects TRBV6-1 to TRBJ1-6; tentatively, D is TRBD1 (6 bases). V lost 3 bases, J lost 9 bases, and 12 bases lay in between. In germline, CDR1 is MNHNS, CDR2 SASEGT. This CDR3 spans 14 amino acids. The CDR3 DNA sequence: TGTGCCAGCAGTGAGGAGGGGGGCAGTTCACCCCTCCACTTT. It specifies CASSEEGGSSPLHF.

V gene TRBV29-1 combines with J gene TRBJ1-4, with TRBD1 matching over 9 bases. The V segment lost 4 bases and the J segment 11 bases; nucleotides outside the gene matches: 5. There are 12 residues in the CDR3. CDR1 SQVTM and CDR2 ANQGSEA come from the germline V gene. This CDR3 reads CSVVPTGGKLFF. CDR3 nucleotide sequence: TGCAGCGTTGTCCCGACAGGGGGTAAACTGTTTTTT.

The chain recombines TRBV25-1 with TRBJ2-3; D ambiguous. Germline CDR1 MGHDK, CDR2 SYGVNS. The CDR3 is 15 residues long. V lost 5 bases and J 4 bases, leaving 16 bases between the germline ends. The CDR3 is CASSFEDLPADTQYF. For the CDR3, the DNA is TGTGCCAGCAGTTTTGAGGACCTCCCGGCAGATACGCAGTATTTT.

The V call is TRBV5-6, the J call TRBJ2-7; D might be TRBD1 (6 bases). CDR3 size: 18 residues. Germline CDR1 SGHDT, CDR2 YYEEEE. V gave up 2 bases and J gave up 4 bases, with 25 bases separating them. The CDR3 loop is CASSFSLRGLVAMYEQYF. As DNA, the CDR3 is TGTGCCAGCAGCTTCTCCTTGAGGGGGTTGGTAGCGATGTACGAGCAGTACTTC.

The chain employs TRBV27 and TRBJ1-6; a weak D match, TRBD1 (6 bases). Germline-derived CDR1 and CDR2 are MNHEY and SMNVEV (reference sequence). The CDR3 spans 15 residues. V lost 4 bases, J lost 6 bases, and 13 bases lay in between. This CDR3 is CASSWSRGGNSPLHF. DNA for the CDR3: TGTGCCAGCAGTTGGAGCAGGGGAGGTAATTCACCCCTCCACTTT.

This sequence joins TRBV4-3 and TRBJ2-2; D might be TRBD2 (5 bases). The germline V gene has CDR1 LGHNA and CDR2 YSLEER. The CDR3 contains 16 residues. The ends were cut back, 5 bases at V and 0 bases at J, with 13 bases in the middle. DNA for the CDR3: TGCGCCAGCAGCTTGACGGGGAGAACGAACACCGGGGAGCTGTTTTTT. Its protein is CASSLTGRTNTGELFF.

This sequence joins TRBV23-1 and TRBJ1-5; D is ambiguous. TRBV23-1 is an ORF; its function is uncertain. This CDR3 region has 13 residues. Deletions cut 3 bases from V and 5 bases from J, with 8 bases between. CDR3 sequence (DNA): TGCGCCAGCAGTCAGAGGACGGATCAGCCCCAGCATTTT. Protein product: CASSQRTDQPQHF.

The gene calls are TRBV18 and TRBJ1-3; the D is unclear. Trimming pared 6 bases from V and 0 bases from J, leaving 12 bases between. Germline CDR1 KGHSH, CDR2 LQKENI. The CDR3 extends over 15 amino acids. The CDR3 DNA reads TGTGCCAGCTCCCCGGACTACCGCTCTGGAAACACCATATATTTT. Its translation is CASSPDYRSGNTIYF.

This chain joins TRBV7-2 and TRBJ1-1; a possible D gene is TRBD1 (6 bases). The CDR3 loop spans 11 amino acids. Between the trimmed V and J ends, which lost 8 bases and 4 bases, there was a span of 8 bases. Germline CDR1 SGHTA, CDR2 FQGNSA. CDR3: CASAGATEAFF. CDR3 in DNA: TGTGCCAGCGCGGGGGCCACTGAAGCTTTCTTT. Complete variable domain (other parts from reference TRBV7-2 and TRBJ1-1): GAGVSQSPSNKVTEKGKDVELRCDPISGHTALYWYRQSLGQGLEFLIYFQGNSAPDKSGLPSDRFSAERTGGSVSTLTIQRTQQEDSAVYLCASAGATEAFFGQGTRLTVV.

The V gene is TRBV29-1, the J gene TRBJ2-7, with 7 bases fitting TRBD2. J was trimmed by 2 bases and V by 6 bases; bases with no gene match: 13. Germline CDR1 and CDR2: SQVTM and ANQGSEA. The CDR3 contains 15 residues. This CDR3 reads CSVQGGAGSTYEQYF. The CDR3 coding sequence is TGCAGCGTCCAGGGAGGGGCAGGGAGTACCTACGAGCAGTACTTC.

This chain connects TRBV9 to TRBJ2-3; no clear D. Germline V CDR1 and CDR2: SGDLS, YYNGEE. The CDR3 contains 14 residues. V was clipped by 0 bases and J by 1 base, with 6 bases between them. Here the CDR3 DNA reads TGTGCCAGCAGCGTAGGCCAGCGCACAGATACGCAGTATTTT. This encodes CASSVGQRTDTQYF.

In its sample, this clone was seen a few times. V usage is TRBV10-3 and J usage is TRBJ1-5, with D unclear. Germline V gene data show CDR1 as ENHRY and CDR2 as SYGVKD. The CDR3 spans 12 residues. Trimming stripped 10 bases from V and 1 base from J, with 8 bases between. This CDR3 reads CATAVSNQPQHF. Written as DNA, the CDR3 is TGTGCCACCGCCGTAAGCAATCAGCCCCAGCATTTT.